The 21 T cell receptor beta chains given below trace back to one sample, sequenced in a study of cytomegalovirus exposure and HLA in healthy donors (dated by TCRdb to the late 2010s). Library preparation was by the immunoSEQ multiplex PCR assay. For the multiplex PCR, a mixture combining 60 forward primers for TCR Vbeta segments and 13 reverse primers for TCR Jbeta segments was used. The clones in this table, taken by TCRdb from immuneACCESS, are in-frame only. Not every clone is retained; where verified, under half of the shortfall comes from an unresolved V gene, and the cause of the rest is unknown. The sample table lists 95,000 to 150,000 clones, roughly 81% of them with a count of one. Clones ranked in the top ten supply approximately 1.1% of the sample. Sequencing was carried out using PBMCs. These receptors all come from a woman aged 25 to 39 in good health and CMV-seronegative.

The rearrangement uses TRBV11-2 and TRBJ2-5; D unclear. CDR3 length: 13 residues. CDR1 SGHAT and CDR2 FQNNGV come from the germline V gene. Trimming took 1 base from V and 5 from J, leaving 8 bases between them. For the CDR3, the DNA is TGTGCCAGCAGCTTAGGGGCGATGGAGACCCAGTACTTC. Protein product: CASSLGAMETQYF.

In its sample, this clone was seen once. V and J are TRBV27 and TRBJ1-2, with 7 bases matching TRBD1. The CDR3 extends over 14 amino acids. The germline CDR1 and CDR2 sequences are MNHEY and SMNVEV (reference sequence). Trimming took 6 bases from V and 4 from J; bases not matched to a gene: 8. CDR3 region: CASRQRGTAYGYTF. The CDR3 nucleotides are TGTGCCAGCAGACAGAGGGGGACAGCCTATGGCTACACCTTC.

About this clone: Within the sample, other DNA sequences also encode this same CDR3. J is TRBJ1-1 and V is TRBV2; 7 nucleotides line up with TRBD1. V gave up 7 bases and J gave up 1 base; unmatched junction bases: 0. This CDR3 is built from 12 residues. CDR1 and CDR2 (germline): SNHLY, FYNNEI. The CDR3 nucleotides are TGTGCCAGCAACAGGGGGAACACTGAAGCTTTCTTT. Translation gives CASNRGNTEAFF.

The count of this clone is one. The gene calls are TRBV6-5 and TRBJ2-5, with TRBD1 matching over 8 bases. The CDR3 runs to 13 residues. Germline trimming cut 6 bases from V and 2 bases from J; bases unmatched to any gene: 2. The germline V gene has CDR1 MNHEY and CDR2 SVGAGI. The CDR3 sequence is CASRTGAQETQYF. As DNA, the CDR3 is TGTGCCAGCAGGACAGGGGCGCAAGAGACCCAGTACTTC.

The chain has TRBV10-2 and TRBJ2-3; tentatively, D is TRBD1 (6 bases). The CDR3 spans 12 residues. V lost 3 bases and J 5 bases, leaving 6 bases between the germline ends. Germline CDR1 and CDR2: WSHSY and SAAADI. CDR3 nucleotide sequence: TGCGCCAGCAGTGAACAGGGAGATACGCAGTATTTT. Amino acid sequence: CASSEQGDTQYF.

The V gene is TRBV7-3, the J gene TRBJ1-2; possible D gene TRBD1, 5 bases. Germline lookup yields CDR1 SGHTA and CDR2 FQGTGA. V shed 5 bases and J shed 8 bases, with 15 bases lying between them. This CDR3 contains 13 residues. The DNA for the CDR3 is TGTGCCAGCAGCACACGGCAGGGTAGCGGCTACACCTTC. Protein product: CASSTRQGSGYTF.

The rearrangement joins TRBV15 to TRBJ1-2; D gene unclear. Germline CDR1 and CDR2: LNHNV and YYDKDF (reference sequence). The CDR3 is 13 residues long. Between the trimmed V and J ends, which lost 0 bases and 7 bases, there was a span of 9 bases. In nucleotides, the CDR3 is TGTGCCACCAGCAGAGATGAGATTCTTGGCTACACCTTC. Protein: CATSRDEILGYTF.

V gene TRBV14 combines with J gene TRBJ1-2; D ambiguous. V was cut by 0 bases and J by 6 bases, with 14 bases left in between. The CDR3 runs to 15 residues. The germline gives CDR1 SGHDN, CDR2 FVKESK. The CDR3 DNA sequence: TGTGCCAGCAGCCAAGATCGGGGATCGACTGATGGCTACACCTTC. This translates into CASSQDRGSTDGYTF.

The genes are TRBV4-3 and TRBJ2-2, with TRBD2 identical over 12 bases. CDR1 and CDR2 (germline): LGHNA, YSLEER. The CDR3 is 20 amino acids. The junction had 20 bases not matched to a gene; V was cut back by 6 bases and J by 6 bases. The CDR3, as DNA: TGCGCCAGCAGTCCACACTCCGGGACTAGCGGGTTGAACACCGCCGGGGAGCTGTTTTTT. Its translation: CASSPHSGTSGLNTAGELFF.

V is TRBV5-5 and J is TRBJ1-4; 7 nucleotides align to TRBD1. V was pared by 3 bases and J by 5 bases, with 7 bases of the junction left unmatched. This CDR3 has 15 residues. In germline, CDR1 is SGHKS, CDR2 YYEKEE (reference sequence). The CDR3 DNA reads TGTGCCAGCAGCTCCGGACAGGTTCTGAATGAAAAACTGTTTTTT. Translating gives CASSSGQVLNEKLFF.

The chain joins TRBV5-1 to TRBJ2-1; 10 nucleotides agree with TRBD2. The ends lost 1 base at V and 5 bases at J; junction bases unmatched: 0. Germline loops: CDR1 SGHRS, CDR2 YFSETQ. The CDR3 extends over 14 amino acids. Here the CDR3 reads CASSLSGGDNEQFF. Here the CDR3 DNA reads TGCGCCAGCAGCTTGAGCGGGGGGGACAATGAGCAGTTCTTC.

The V and J genes are TRBV27 and TRBJ1-1; 10 bases agree with TRBD1. Germline V gene sequence: CDR1 MNHEY, CDR2 SMNVEV (reference sequence). This CDR3 comprises 17 residues. After removal of 5 bases from V and 1 base from J, the junction contained 10 bases not matched to a gene. The CDR3: CASSRWDRGGRNTEAFF. The DNA of the CDR3 is TGTGCCAGCAGTCGATGGGACAGGGGAGGACGGAACACTGAAGCTTTCTTT.

The chain recombines TRBV6-5 with TRBJ1-1; TRBD1 might be the D (6 bases). Germline-derived CDR1 and CDR2 are MNHEY and SVGAGI. The CDR3 totals 12 residues. V was shortened by 5 bases and J by 10 bases, with 14 bases between the two germline ends. The CDR3 DNA reads TGTGCCAGCAGTCCCCCAGGGGAGGGAGCTTTCTTT. As protein: CASSPPGEGAFF.

The V and J genes are TRBV10-3 and TRBJ1-1, with D perhaps matching TRBD1 (5 bases). Germline loops: CDR1 ENHRY, CDR2 SYGVKD. V shed 6 bases and J shed 3 bases, with 20 bases lying between them. This CDR3 spans 16 amino acids. The CDR3 sequence is CAIRKMGGAGDTEAFF. CDR3 sequence (DNA): TGTGCCATCAGGAAGATGGGCGGGGCCGGGGACACTGAAGCTTTCTTT.

The chain is built from TRBV6-6 and TRBJ2-4; D is possibly TRBD2 (7 bases). This CDR3 spans 15 amino acids. The germline gives CDR1 MNHNY, CDR2 SVGAGI (reference sequence). The ends were cut back, 7 bases at V and 8 bases at J, with 21 bases in the middle. The CDR3 here is CASIPTGRATDIQYF. In DNA form, the CDR3 reads TGTGCCAGCATACCCACAGGGAGGGCTACGGACATTCAGTACTTC.

V gene TRBV27 combines with J gene TRBJ2-2; tentatively, D is TRBD1 (6 bases). V lost 6 bases and J lost 2, with 16 bases in between. This CDR3 is built from 16 residues. Germline V gene data show CDR1 as MNHEY and CDR2 as SMNVEV (reference sequence). CDR3 region: CASRPGHLSNTGELFF. CDR3 DNA: TGTGCCAGCAGACCGGGACACCTTTCCAACACCGGGGAGCTGTTTTTT.

In this sample, this clone turned up once. The V gene is TRBV18, the J gene TRBJ2-5; TRBD2 is a possible D gene (6 bases). V lost 5 bases and J 1 base, leaving 8 bases between the germline ends. The length of the CDR3 is 13 residues. Per germline, CDR1 KGHSH and CDR2 LQKENI. The CDR3 is CASSGGAQETQYF. The CDR3 coding sequence is TGTGCCAGCTCAGGAGGGGCCCAAGAGACCCAGTACTTC. The full variable domain, in which reference TRBV18 and TRBJ2-5 provide the parts outside the CDR3, is NAGVMQNPRHLVRRRGQEARLRCSPMKGHSHVYWYRQLPEEGLKFMVYLQKENIIDESGMPKERFSAEFPKEGPSILRIQQVVRGDSAAYFCASSGGAQETQYFGPGTRLLVL.

The rearrangement uses TRBV20-1 and TRBJ1-1, with a tentative D call TRBD1 (5 bases). V was pared by 5 bases and J by 5 bases, with 9 bases between. This CDR3 is 11 amino acids long. Germline V gene lookup returns CDR1 DFQATT and CDR2 SNEGSKA (reference sequence). This CDR3 is CSAGRGTEAFF. The CDR3 DNA reads TGCAGTGCTGGAAGGGGAACTGAAGCTTTCTTT.

The genes are TRBV5-1 and TRBJ2-2; weak D call: TRBD1 (6 bases). V was clipped by 2 bases and J by 2 bases, with 13 bases between them. Germline CDR1 and CDR2: SGHRS and YFSETQ. The CDR3 is 16 amino acids. The CDR3 nucleotides read TGCGCCAGCAGCTTAATACGGGACACAAACACCGGGGAGCTGTTTTTT. Its protein product is CASSLIRDTNTGELFF.

This chain uses TRBV11-2 with TRBJ1-3; possibly TRBD1 for D (5 bases). The CDR3 is 16 residues long. Per the germline V gene, CDR1 is SGHAT and CDR2 is FQNNGV. V lost 1 base, J lost 4 bases, and 14 bases lay in between. The CDR3 coding sequence is TGTGCCAGCAGCTTAGGAGCGGCAGGGAGGGGAAACACCATATATTTT. Protein: CASSLGAAGRGNTIYF.

CDR3 nucleotide sequence: TGTGCCAGTAGTATTGAGGGATATCTTGAGACCCAGTACTTC. Protein product: CASSIEGYLETQYF. The chain recombines TRBV19 with TRBJ2-5, with D tentatively TRBD2 (5 bases). This CDR3 has 14 amino acids. V dropped 3 bases and J dropped 5 bases, with 13 bases sitting between them. From germline, CDR1 is LNHDA and CDR2 SQIVND (reference sequence).